A single sample gave rise to the 8 T cell receptor beta chains below, sequenced in a study of T cell responses to AZD1222 COVID-19 vaccine. This table comes from immunoSEQ multiplex PCR, and its TCRdb copy is limited to in-frame clones, with some not included. The sample has approximately 150,000 clones, approximately 88% seen once. Sequenced here: peripheral blood, sampled 28 days after the second AZD1222 dose. The receptors derive from an adult who received the AZD1222 COVID-19 vaccine.

The gene calls are TRBV28 and TRBJ1-6; D remains unclear. Germline values: CDR1 MDHEN, CDR2 SYDVKM. V gave up 5 bases and J gave up 14 bases, with 13 bases separating them. The CDR3 extends over 12 amino acids. CDR3 residues: CASSPLTRTLHF. The CDR3 DNA reads TGTGCCAGCAGTCCGTTGACAAGAACCCTCCACTTT.

This clone has just one count. DNA for the CDR3: TGCGCCCGCGGGGACAGGGGAGACACCGGGGAGCTGTTTTTT. Translated, it gives CARGDRGDTGELFF. The genes are TRBV10-1 and TRBJ2-2, with 10 bases fitting TRBD1. V gave up 11 bases and J gave up 3 bases; unmatched junction bases: 6. From germline, CDR1 is WNHNN and CDR2 SYGVQD (reference sequence). CDR3 length equals 14 residues.

The chain links TRBV6-5 to TRBJ1-5; TRBD1 agrees at 10 bases. CDR3 length: 14 amino acids. CDR1 is MNHEY, CDR2 SVGAGI, per germline. V trimming: 6 bases; J trimming: 9 bases; junction bases outside the gene matches: 8. CDR3 bases: TGTGCCAGCAGAGGGACAGGGGACACGCGGCCCCAGCATTTT. This encodes CASRGTGDTRPQHF.

This sequence joins TRBV9 and TRBJ1-3; D is unresolved. Between the trimmed V and J ends, which lost 0 bases and 1 base, there was a span of 2 bases. Per germline, CDR1 SGDLS and CDR2 YYNGEE. The CDR3 is 13 amino acids. CDR3 sequence (DNA): TGTGCCAGCAGCGTAGATTCTGGAAACACCATATATTTT. Protein sequence: CASSVDSGNTIYF. The whole variable domain, filled in from reference TRBV9 and TRBJ1-3, reads DSGVTQTPKHLITATGQRVTLRCSPRSGDLSVYWYQQSLDQGLQFLIQYYNGEERAKGNILERFSAQQFPDLHSELNLSSLELGDSALYFCASSVDSGNTIYFGEGSWLTVV.

The chain has TRBV7-9 and TRBJ1-5; D may be TRBD1 (5 bases). V lost 1 base and J lost 5, with 12 bases in between. Germline V gene lookup returns CDR1 SEHNR and CDR2 FQNEAQ (reference sequence). This CDR3 has 15 residues. In DNA, the CDR3 is TGTGCCAGCAGCTTAGGGCAGGGCGGGCATCAGCCCCAGCATTTT. The encoded protein is CASSLGQGGHQPQHF. Variable domain in full (rest from reference TRBV7-9 and TRBJ1-5): DTGVSQNPRHKITKRGQNVTFRCDPISEHNRLYWYRQTLGQGPEFLTYFQNEAQLEKSRLLSDRFSAERPKGSFSTLEIQRTEQGDSAMYLCASSLGQGGHQPQHFGDGTRLSIL.

This clone has a single count. V is TRBV12-3 or TRBV12-4 and J is TRBJ2-5; 7 positions agree with TRBD1. V shed 6 bases, J shed 3 bases, and the junction held 4 bases outside the gene matches. This CDR3 is built from 13 residues. The CDR3 DNA reads TGTGCCAGCAGGCAGGGACAGAAAGAGACCCAGTACTTC. It yields the protein CASRQGQKETQYF.

The chain joins TRBV4-1 to TRBJ2-3; D is unclear. With 2 bases removed from V and 3 bases from J, the gap between germline ends came to 12 bases. CDR3 length equals 15 residues. From germline, CDR1 is MGHRA and CDR2 YSYEKL. The CDR3 reads CASSQKATETDTQYF. The CDR3 DNA reads TGCGCCAGCAGCCAAAAGGCGACGGAGACAGATACGCAGTATTTT.

This chain connects TRBV6-2 or TRBV6-3 to TRBJ2-3; 15 bases are shared with TRBD2. This CDR3 contains 19 residues. J was trimmed by 0 bases and V by 0 bases; bases with no gene match: 4. Germline CDR1 reads MNHEY; CDR2 reads SVGEGT. CDR3 sequence reads: CASSYSRTSGGESTDTQYF. DNA for the CDR3: TGTGCCAGCAGTTACTCGAGGACTAGCGGGGGGGAGAGCACAGATACGCAGTATTTT.